This TCR beta chain was sequenced during a study of blood T cells in healthy people across ages. Study details: Using template switching, researchers captured about one barcoded beta molecule for each two T cells.

Note on this clonotype: Its antigen is as yet unknown.

Germline CDR1 and CDR2: SGHTA and FQGNSA. The CDR3 runs 12 residues. The authors ran a second PCR of roughly 6 to 11 cycles using a sample-barcoded 5' primer and a J-beta primer mix. Every sample gave at least 3 million paired-end reads containing CDR3. A single record per CDR3 protein comes from TCRdb applying MiXCR to the 5' RACE reads. The sample shows over 1.5 million distinct CDR3 sequences, about 50% of them seen only once. Overall study results and limits: Reliance upon unsorted PBMCs precluded definitive naive versus antigen-experienced comparison.

The sequence came from a woman between 40 and 55 years old in good health. The sample consisted of blood. V and J are TRBV7-2 and TRBJ2-7; D ambiguous. The J call is in doubt because the DNA end fits TRBJ2-5 better. This CDR3 reads CASSFFSETQYF. The CDR3 DNA reads TGTGCCAGCAGCTTTTTCTCAGAGACCCAGTACTTC.